This T cell receptor beta chain was identified during a study of T cell changes during pregnancy in multiple sclerosis. Libraries were prepared by immunoSEQ multiplex PCR; TCRdb keeps only in-frame clonotypes and omits some of them. The sample consists of fewer than 35,000 clones, approximately 90% of them appearing once. Germline-derived CDR1 and CDR2 are SEHNR and FQNEAQ (reference sequence). The CDR3 extends over 16 amino acids. The ends were cut back, 2 bases at V and 0 bases at J, with 11 bases in the middle. This clone was recorded only once. This material consisted of CD8+ T cells from peripheral blood mononuclear cells, taken in the second trimester of pregnancy. The J gene is TRBJ1-5, the V gene TRBV7-9; no reliable D call. This TCR derives from a female donor with multiple sclerosis, enrolled in a pregnancy study. The CDR3: CASSLSRENSNQPQHF. Written as DNA, the CDR3 is TGTGCCAGCAGCTTATCCCGGGAAAATAGCAATCAGCCCCAGCATTTT.